These 28 T cell receptor beta chains came from one sample sequenced in a study of cytomegalovirus exposure and HLA in healthy donors. PCR employed 60 Vbeta and 13 Jbeta primers. The data were produced by immunoSEQ multiplex PCR, yet TCRdb's version contains in-frame clones alone and is incomplete. There are fewer than 200,000 clones in the sample; about 85% occur only once, and approximately 0.98% lies in the top ten. Sequenced input: PBMCs. These receptors came from a boy aged 2 to 9 in good health and CMV-seronegative.

The rearrangement joins TRBV28 to TRBJ1-2; D possibly corresponds to TRBD1 (6 bases). V was clipped by 10 bases and J by 6 bases, with 24 bases between them. CDR1 and CDR2 from the germline V gene are MDHEN and SYDVKM. This CDR3 spans 15 amino acids. The CDR3 sequence: CAKGTFHLGAHGYTF. Written as DNA, the CDR3 is TGTGCCAAGGGGACATTCCACTTGGGGGCTCATGGCTACACCTTC.

This clone was seen once. This chain joins TRBV28 and TRBJ2-3; 8 bases are shared with TRBD1. Germline CDR1 MDHEN, CDR2 SYDVKM. Losses at the gene ends were 6 bases for V and 5 bases for J; bases not matched to a gene: 4. CDR3 size: 13 residues. The CDR3 here is CASRAGGEDTQYF. CDR3 nucleotides: TGTGCCAGCAGAGCAGGGGGCGAAGATACGCAGTATTTT.

The rearrangement joins TRBV13 to TRBJ2-1; tentatively, D is TRBD2 (6 bases). CDR1 PRHDT and CDR2 FYEKMQ come from the germline V gene (reference sequence). The CDR3 has 17 residues. V was pared by 2 bases and J by 5 bases, with 19 bases between. CDR3 residues: CASSLSQGGIGDNEQFF. In nucleotides, the CDR3 is TGTGCCAGCAGCTTAAGCCAGGGCGGGATCGGAGACAATGAGCAGTTCTTC.

The rearrangement uses TRBV4-1 and TRBJ1-2; a weak D match, TRBD1 (5 bases). CDR3 size: 15 residues. Deletions cut 0 bases from V and 7 bases from J, with 15 bases between. CDR1 and CDR2 (germline): MGHRA, YSYEKL. Written as DNA, the CDR3 is TGCGCCAGCAGCCAAGAGGGGCCAGACGCTGGTGGCTACACCTTC. Amino acid sequence: CASSQEGPDAGGYTF.

This chain links TRBV9 with TRBJ1-1; D not certain. CDR1 SGDLS and CDR2 YYNGEE come from the germline V gene. Trimming shortened V by 4 bases and J by 10 bases, and 14 bases separated the two germline ends. The CDR3 has 12 amino acids. CDR3 coding DNA: TGTGCCAGCAGCACAGCCGCGGGTGGAGCTTTCTTT. Its translation: CASSTAAGGAFF.

J is TRBJ1-2 and V is TRBV19; D is undetermined. The CDR3 sequence is 15 residues long. The V and J ends lost 5 bases and 0 bases respectively, with 13 bases between them. The germline V gene encodes CDR1 LNHDA and CDR2 SQIVND (reference sequence). The CDR3 nucleotides read TGTGCCAGTAGTGCGAACAGTATTACTAACTATGGCTACACCTTC. As protein: CASSANSITNYGYTF.

This clone was seen only once. The chain couples TRBV6-5 to TRBJ1-2, with D hard to call. This CDR3 region has 15 residues. Germline V gene data show CDR1 as MNHEY and CDR2 as SVGAGI. Between the trimmed V and J ends, which lost 2 bases and 0 bases, there was a span of 10 bases. The CDR3 spells CASSYAGGPNYGYTF. CDR3 DNA sequence: TGTGCCAGCAGTTACGCCGGCGGCCCTAACTATGGCTACACCTTC.

The chain uses TRBV5-1 and TRBJ2-3, with 7 positions matching TRBD1. The ends lost 4 bases at V and 4 bases at J; junction bases unmatched: 9. The germline V gene has CDR1 SGHRS and CDR2 YFSETQ. The CDR3 totals 15 residues. CDR3 protein: CASSAYTGVADTQYF. As DNA, the CDR3 is TGCGCCAGCAGCGCCTATACAGGGGTAGCAGATACGCAGTATTTT. The full variable domain, its missing parts supplied by reference TRBV5-1 and TRBJ2-3, is KAGVTQTPRYLIKTRGQQVTLSCSPISGHRSVSWYQQTPGQGLQFLFEYFSETQRNKGNFPGRFSGRQFSNSRSEMNVSTLELGDSALYLCASSAYTGVADTQYFGPGTRLTVL.

The V call is TRBV5-1, the J call TRBJ2-2; tentatively, D is TRBD1 (6 bases). Germline V gene sequence: CDR1 SGHRS, CDR2 YFSETQ. CDR3 length equals 16 residues. Trimming left V 4 bases short and J 5 bases short, with 18 bases between. CDR3 in amino acids: CASSLGTLQTTGELFF. CDR3 coding DNA: TGCGCCAGCAGCCTGGGGACATTACAAACAACCGGGGAGCTGTTTTTT. Supplemented by reference TRBV5-1 and TRBJ2-2, the full variable domain reads KAGVTQTPRYLIKTRGQQVTLSCSPISGHRSVSWYQQTPGQGLQFLFEYFSETQRNKGNFPGRFSGRQFSNSRSEMNVSTLELGDSALYLCASSLGTLQTTGELFFGEGSRLTVL.

The chain recombines TRBV18 with TRBJ2-4, with 10 bases aligning to TRBD2. Germline-derived CDR1 and CDR2 are KGHSH and LQKENI. The CDR3 is made up of 19 amino acids. Trimming cost V 6 bases and J 0 bases; bases outside gene matches: 14. The CDR3 DNA follows: TGTGCCAGCTCCCATACTACTAGCGGGGCTCGCCTAGCCAAAAACATTCAGTACTTC. This gives the protein CASSHTTSGARLAKNIQYF.

The chain is built from TRBV6-5 and TRBJ2-5, with 7 bases that match TRBD1. The better agreement between TRBJ2-7 and the DNA end casts doubt on the J call. This CDR3 comprises 13 residues. Germline values: CDR1 MNHEY, CDR2 SVGAGI. As DNA, the CDR3 is TGTGCCAGCAAAGGACAGGCCTCCTACGAGCAGTACTTC. Amino acid sequence: CASKGQASYEQYF.

The chain is built from TRBV9 and TRBJ1-6; no clear D. V was cut by 0 bases and J by 14 bases, with 12 bases left in between. Germline V gene data show CDR1 as SGDLS and CDR2 as YYNGEE. The CDR3 extends over 13 amino acids. The CDR3 bases are TGTGCCAGCAGCGTAGACAGTTTCGGGGCCCTCCACTTT. It yields the protein CASSVDSFGALHF.

This clone was found a few times. The V call is TRBV5-4, the J call TRBJ2-1; D perhaps matches TRBD1 (5 bases). The V gene's germline CDR1 is SGHNT and CDR2 YYREEE (reference sequence). Trimming took 4 bases from V and 4 from J, leaving 9 bases between them. The length of the CDR3 is 13 residues. CDR3 sequence (DNA): TGTGCCAGCAGCGAGGACACATACAATGAGCAGTTCTTC. This encodes CASSEDTYNEQFF. The complete variable domain, with remaining parts taken from reference TRBV5-4 and TRBJ2-1, reads ETGVTQSPTHLIKTRGQQVTLRCSSQSGHNTVSWYQQALGQGPQFIFQYYREEENGRGNFPPRFSGLQFPNYSSELNVNALELDDSALYLCASSEDTYNEQFFGPGTRLTVL.

The chain joins TRBV7-9 to TRBJ2-2; 7 bases line up with TRBD1. CDR1 SEHNR and CDR2 FQNEAQ come from the germline V gene (reference sequence). This CDR3 has 16 residues. Trimming removed 5 bases from V and 5 bases from J; junction bases left unmatched: 11. The DNA for the CDR3 is TGTGCCAGCAGCCTTAACGACAGGGCCGATACCGGGGAGCTGTTTTTT. Translated, it gives CASSLNDRADTGELFF.

The chain couples TRBV18 to TRBJ2-1; D gene uncertain. V dropped 4 bases and J dropped 8 bases, with 15 bases sitting between them. The CDR3 loop spans 14 amino acids. CDR1 is KGHSH and CDR2 is LQKENI in the germline V gene. CDR3 amino acids: CASSRAGSLDEQFF. CDR3 in DNA: TGTGCCAGCTCACGTGCAGGCTCTTTGGATGAGCAGTTCTTC.

V usage is TRBV5-1 and J usage is TRBJ2-7; D is perhaps TRBD1 (6 bases). V lost 4 bases and J lost 6, with 11 bases in between. The CDR3 has 12 residues. CDR1 SGHRS and CDR2 YFSETQ come from the germline V gene. CDR3 in amino acids: CASSVTGTEQYF. The CDR3 bases are TGCGCCAGCAGCGTAACAGGGACCGAGCAGTACTTC.

J is TRBJ2-2 and V is TRBV14; TRBD1 or TRBD2 may be the D gene (12 bases each). Germline CDR1 reads SGHDN; CDR2 reads FVKESK. The V gene lost 3 bases and the J gene lost 0 bases, with 26 bases spanning the gap. The CDR3 spans 21 residues. CDR3 protein: CASSHRDRGLAGGPNTGELFF. Written as DNA, the CDR3 is TGTGCCAGCAGCCACCGGGACAGGGGGCTAGCGGGAGGGCCGAACACCGGGGAGCTGTTTTTT.

As to this clone: Additional DNA sequences in this sample encode the identical CDR3. This chain links TRBV28 with TRBJ1-6, with D possibly matching TRBD1 (5 bases). The CDR3 loop spans 12 amino acids. V dropped 2 bases and J dropped 9 bases, with 5 bases sitting between them. Germline CDR1 reads MDHEN; CDR2 reads SYDVKM. The CDR3 reads CASSLRGSPLHF. In nucleotides, the CDR3 is TGTGCCAGCAGTTTAAGGGGTTCACCCCTCCACTTT.

This clone occurred a few times. CDR3 protein: CASSFSGHNYEQYF. The CDR3 DNA sequence: TGTGCCAGCAGCTTTTCGGGACACAACTACGAGCAGTACTTC. V gene TRBV9 combines with J gene TRBJ2-7; a weak D match, TRBD1 (6 bases). The CDR3 has 14 residues. Looked up from germline, CDR1 is SGDLS and CDR2 is YYNGEE. V gave up 4 bases and J gave up 3 bases, with 14 bases separating them.

The chain joins TRBV2 to TRBJ2-7; 9 bases match TRBD1. This CDR3 spans 13 amino acids. V was clipped by 6 bases and J by 4 bases; unmatched bases: 4. The germline CDR1 and CDR2 sequences are SNHLY and FYNNEI. CDR3 region: CASSKQGAYEQYF. DNA for the CDR3: TGTGCCAGCAGCAAACAGGGGGCTTACGAGCAGTACTTC.

V is TRBV6-5 and J is TRBJ1-4; D gene unclear. Germline lookup yields CDR1 MNHEY and CDR2 SVGAGI. Trimming removed 3 bases at V and 8 bases at J, with 7 bases between. CDR3 size: 12 residues. CDR3 DNA sequence: TGTGCCAGCAGTTATAGTGAGGAAAAACTGTTTTTT. This gives the protein CASSYSEEKLFF.

V is TRBV11-1 and J is TRBJ2-2; weak D call: TRBD1 (6 bases). V dropped 5 bases and J dropped 6 bases, with 19 bases sitting between them. The CDR3 totals 16 residues. The germline V gene encodes CDR1 SGHAT and CDR2 FQDESV (reference sequence). Here the CDR3 reads CASSQRGWLDPGELFF. In DNA, the CDR3 is TGTGCCAGCAGCCAGAGGGGGTGGCTTGACCCCGGGGAGCTGTTTTTT.

The V and J genes are TRBV7-8 and TRBJ2-7, with TRBD1 identical over 9 bases. With 5 bases clipped from V and 3 bases from J, the junction kept 8 bases outside the gene matches. There are 15 residues in the CDR3. Germline values: CDR1 SGHVS, CDR2 FQNEAQ. The CDR3 protein is CASSGRGQGLYEQYF. The DNA of the CDR3 is TGTGCCAGCAGCGGACGGGGACAGGGACTCTACGAGCAGTACTTC.

The table lists this clone with a count of one. This chain links TRBV27 with TRBJ2-7, with a possible D match to TRBD1 (6 bases). CDR1 and CDR2 from the germline V gene are MNHEY and SMNVEV (reference sequence). The CDR3 contains 12 residues. Trimming shortened V by 8 bases and J by 0 bases, and 8 bases separated the two germline ends. The CDR3: CASGTSSYEQYF. CDR3 DNA: TGTGCCAGCGGGACAAGCTCCTACGAGCAGTACTTC.

The rearrangement links TRBV6-5 to TRBJ2-6, with D tentatively TRBD1 (5 bases). Trimming pared 7 bases from V and 9 bases from J, leaving 13 bases between. The CDR3 consists of 13 residues. Germline V gives CDR1 MNHEY, CDR2 SVGAGI. The CDR3 loop reads CASTVDTINVLTF. For the CDR3, the DNA is TGTGCCAGCACTGTGGACACCATCAACGTCCTGACTTTC.

The V and J genes are TRBV19 and TRBJ1-5; no clear D gene. The germline CDR1 and CDR2 sequences are LNHDA and SQIVND (reference sequence). This CDR3 contains 15 residues. V lost 5 bases and J lost 0, with 11 bases in between. The CDR3 nucleotides read TGTGCCAGTAGTCCCTCCGGGTATAGCAATCAGCCCCAGCATTTT. Translating it yields CASSPSGYSNQPQHF.

V and J are TRBV11-3 and TRBJ2-7, with TRBD1 as a possible D gene (6 bases). CDR3 length equals 13 residues. V lost 5 bases to trimming and J lost 6 bases, with 14 bases between them. Germline-derived CDR1 and CDR2 are SGHNT and YENEEA. The CDR3 nucleotides are TGTGCCAGCAGCCGTAATCAGGGGTTCGAGCAGTACTTC. This gives the protein CASSRNQGFEQYF.

The CDR3 is CASSALKGWGDIQYF. The CDR3 bases are TGCGCCAGCAGCGCCCTCAAGGGTTGGGGGGACATTCAGTACTTC. The chain couples TRBV5-1 to TRBJ2-4; tentatively, D is TRBD2 (6 bases). Trimming stripped 4 bases from V and 8 bases from J, with 19 bases between. This CDR3 is 15 amino acids long. Per germline, CDR1 SGHRS and CDR2 YFSETQ.